This T cell receptor beta chain was captured in a study of blood T cell repertoires in COVID-19 (dated by TCRdb to the early 2020s). At the level of the whole study: Samples covering the acute and convalescent phases of COVID-19 were provided by collaborators in the United States, Italy and Spain. The prospective study material was composed of cDNA or gDNA derived from T cells, B-cell-depleted T cells, or PBMCs. The dataset comprised deeply sampled blood TCRbeta repertoires from subjects exposed to, actively infected with, or recovered from COVID-19. The repertoires were released in a freely available public database intended as a resource for research on the immune response to SARS-CoV-2. The samples were drawn from the first 160 participants of the ongoing ImmuneRACE study and from some 1,300 subjects provided by 6 global collaborators. The sample metadata nearly always contained a de-identified subject ID, COVID-19 status, age in years and sex. Where HLA class I and class II types were available, the types were taken from metadata supplied by the sample provider, not from assay-based typing.

Looking up the germline V gene (reference sequence) yields CDR1 MNHEY and CDR2 SMNVEV. Including the terminal cysteine and phenylalanine, the CDR3 comprises 15 residues. Of the read, only the CDR3 DNA is kept; its 45 bases are in frame from base 1. The germline V end is reduced by 5 bases and the J end by 7 bases; junction bases left unmatched: 9. Each collaborating institution followed its own protocols to collect whole blood in K2EDTA tubes. For TCRbeta analysis, collaborator samples were shipped as frozen whole blood, as isolated PBMCs, or as DNA extracted from either sample type. Points the paper makes about the study in general: The quantity of clinical and demographic metadata differed by source and by participant and was supplied without curation.

Concerning this clone: Its target antigen remains unknown. No much larger clone is present one base from it, and per-base qualities are unavailable.

TCRbeta CDR3 regions were amplified from genomic DNA by means of the immunoSEQ Assay, a bias-controlled multiplex PCR. Processing in the source paper ran as follows. The number of nucleated cells in each sample was estimated by amplification of reference gene primers within the assay. Sequence reads were collapsed and filtered to measure the absolute abundance of every unique TCRbeta CDR3 rearrangement. For each sample, productive Simpson clonality was calculated as the square root of Simpson's diversity index over productive rearrangements. Not all clones reach the TCRdb copy of this immuneACCESS table, which keeps in-frame sequences only. Checked studies attribute under half of the gap to unresolved V genes and leave the rest unexplained. For V, J and clone size, that table is used; D and trimming come from the DNA. Within this sample are 45,000 to 50,000 clones, with around 80% of them counted one time only. Around 8% of the sample is taken by the ten largest.

Sequenced material: peripheral blood. The rearranged chain carries TRBV27 and TRBJ1-2, with 11 bases matching TRBD1. This receptor was obtained from a man older than 75 in a cohort sampled during active COVID-19. The sequence in DNA is TGTGCCAGCAGTACACCCGGGACAGGGGGATCTGGCTACACCTTC. Translated, this gives CASSTPGTGGSGYTF.